The sequence of this TCR beta chain was determined in a study of T-cell reconstitution after alpha-beta-depleted transplantation in children. General observations from the study: Alpha-beta T cells about two months after transplant reportedly derived from several hundred expanded graft clones. From surviving recipient T cells and thymic progenitors came the high day-60 TCRbeta diversity observed in some patients. The authors attributed T-cell counts and diversity one year after transplant mostly to newly produced T cells.

The CDR3 spans 15 residues. Per the germline V gene, CDR1 is MDHEN and CDR2 is SYDVKM. V shed 6 bases and J shed 0 bases, with 14 bases lying between them. Unique molecular identifiers were incorporated into the prepared TCRbeta library. TCRdb reprocessed the PCR reads with MiXCR, giving one entry per CDR3 protein. The table shows a few hundred thousand distinct CDR3 sequences, with 10% to 15% occurring only once. A remark on this clonotype: Its antigen is still unknown.

Source: PBMCs, mostly from graft donor cells, taken 360 days after TCRalphabeta/CD19-depleted stem cell transplant. The V call is TRBV28, the J call TRBJ2-5; D might be TRBD1 (5 bases). This clonotype was sampled from a male patient between 5 and 17 years old who had a stem cell transplant for acute myeloid leukemia, so the T cells may come from the graft donor. The CDR3 nucleotides read TGTGCCAGCAGCCAAGGGGCTGCGAACCAAGAGACCCAGTACTTC. This encodes CASSQGAANQETQYF.